The clone carrying this TCR beta chain appeared once. Its specificity is not known. This specimen belongs to a study of identical twins. The CDR3 contains 14 residues. The J segment lost 4 bases and the V segment lost 7 bases, leaving 6 bases of the junction unmatched. Germline loops: CDR1 MDHEN, CDR2 SYDVKM. Findings and caveats of the study: Analyses based on zero insertions could be partly confounded by invariant MAIT and iNKT cells. These conclusions were based on statistical analysis (cross-sectional, not following the same donors).

The authors used template switching to add a universal primer site and gave cDNA unique molecular identifiers. TCRdb used MiXCR to reprocess the 5' RACE reads, holding one entry per CDR3 protein. The table records around 1.7 million distinct CDR3 sequences, 25% to 35% of them present only once. J is TRBJ2-2 and V is TRBV28, with 7 bases that match TRBD1. The source is a newborn girl in good health. The sequencing input was cord blood. CDR3 protein: CASTDRLATGELFF. DNA for the CDR3: TGTGCCAGCACGGACAGGCTAGCCACCGGGGAGCTGTTTTTT.